This TCR beta chain stems from a study of OX40 agonist ivuxolimab in advanced cancers. Regarding the study as a whole: Compared with others, partial responders at 0.1-3.0 mg/kg displayed clonal expansion among the lowest.

V was pared by 6 bases and J by 2 bases, with 14 bases between. CDR1 is SGHNT and CDR2 is YYREEE in the germline V gene (reference sequence). The CDR3 is 14 residues long. Some clones are missing from TCRdb's copy, which holds only in-frame ones; the method was immunoSEQ multiplex PCR. The sample lists about 64,000 clones, 75% to 95% occurring once. Patients were ineligible given autoimmune disease history or systemic immunosuppression. Points on this clone: Antigen: not known.

This TCR came from an adult with an advanced solid tumor such as melanoma, head and neck, liver or kidney cancer. Sequencing was performed on CD4+ or CD8+ T cells sorted from blood, taken in a trial of the OX40 agonist ivuxolimab. The chain carries TRBV5-4 and TRBJ2-5, with D possibly being TRBD2 (5 bases). The CDR3 is CASKDWSLQETQYF. CDR3 nucleotide sequence: TGTGCCAGCAAGGACTGGTCTTTACAAGAGACCCAGTACTTC.